A single sample is the source of the 24 T cell receptor beta chains below, sequenced in a study of T cell responses to AZD1222 COVID-19 vaccine (dated by TCRdb to 2020 to 2022). The sample's time point, from its label and the paper: about 28 days (+/-7) after the second vaccine dose. Interpreted using the paper, the treatment or condition label stands for: meningococcal conjugate vaccine given as trial control. Libraries came from the immunoSEQ multiplex PCR assay. The table comes from immuneACCESS by way of TCRdb, which keeps in-frame sequences with V and J called. Part of the clones is missing from these tables; in studies checked, under half for an unresolved V gene and the rest for unknown reasons. The sample table records around 70,000 clones; around 90% of these occur just once. The ten largest clones add up to 4.8% of the sample. This specimen consisted of peripheral blood, obtained 28 days after the second dose of the MenACWY control vaccine. All receptors derive from an adult who received the MenACWY meningococcal vaccine as a control.

The chain has TRBV7-9 and TRBJ1-1; no reliable D call. The V end was cut by 1 base, the J end by 1 base, with 10 bases between. CDR3 size: 15 residues. Germline lookup yields CDR1 SEHNR and CDR2 FQNEAQ (reference sequence). This CDR3 reads CASSLEFGANTEAFF. The CDR3, as DNA: TGTGCCAGCAGCTTAGAATTCGGTGCGAACACTGAAGCTTTCTTT.

This sequence joins TRBV6-5 and TRBJ2-7; a weak D match, TRBD2 (5 bases). The CDR3 runs to 15 residues. With 4 bases removed from V and 5 bases from J, the gap between germline ends came to 18 bases. From germline, CDR1 is MNHEY and CDR2 SVGAGI. CDR3 sequence (DNA): TGTGCCAGCAGTTCCCTTGGGAGCACCTACCACGAGCAGTACTTC. It codes for CASSSLGSTYHEQYF.

The CDR3 protein is CASGQGSSYNEQFF. The DNA for the CDR3 is TGTGCTAGTGGCCAGGGGAGCTCCTACAATGAGCAGTTCTTC. This chain connects TRBV12-5 to TRBJ2-1, with a tentative D call TRBD1 (6 bases). In germline, CDR1 is LGHNT, CDR2 FRNRAP. The germline V and J ends were trimmed by 6 bases and 0 bases, with 9 bases remaining between them. This CDR3 spans 14 amino acids.

The rearrangement joins TRBV27 to TRBJ1-5; no definite D call. V gave up 4 bases and J gave up 3 bases, with 7 bases separating them. Germline CDR1 MNHEY, CDR2 SMNVEV (reference sequence). The CDR3 has 13 amino acids. The CDR3 nucleotides are TGTGCCAGCAGTTATAACATCAATCAGCCCCAGCATTTT. Protein: CASSYNINQPQHF.

The chain recombines TRBV19 with TRBJ2-1, with 8 bases lining up with TRBD1. Germline loops: CDR1 LNHDA, CDR2 SQIVND (reference sequence). V was clipped by 7 bases and J by 4 bases; unmatched bases: 6. CDR3 length equals 14 residues. CDR3 residues: CASNQGAVYNEQFF. The CDR3, as DNA: TGTGCCAGTAACCAGGGGGCTGTATACAATGAGCAGTTCTTC.

The chain joins TRBV7-2 to TRBJ1-6, with D maybe TRBD1 (6 bases). The CDR3 spans 15 residues. V was cut by 5 bases and J by 9 bases, with 17 bases left in between. Germline loops: CDR1 SGHTA, CDR2 FQGNSA. The CDR3 loop is CASSKRQASGSPLHF. Here the CDR3 DNA reads TGTGCCAGCAGCAAACGACAGGCCTCCGGTTCACCCCTCCACTTT.

The chain has TRBV15 and TRBJ2-5, with D perhaps matching TRBD1 (5 bases). This CDR3 region has 15 residues. With 0 bases removed from V and 4 bases from J, the gap between germline ends came to 12 bases. CDR1 and CDR2 from the germline V gene are LNHNV and YYDKDF (reference sequence). The CDR3, as DNA: TGTGCCACCAGCAGAGACCTCTCAGGGCTAGAGACCCAGTACTTC. The encoded protein is CATSRDLSGLETQYF.

DNA for the CDR3: TGTGCCAGCAGTTACGCTTTGAGGGAAGGAGAAAAACTGTTTTTT. This gives the protein CASSYALREGEKLFF. V is TRBV6-5 and J is TRBJ1-4; D is uncertain. Trimming took 2 bases from V and 8 from J, leaving 15 bases between them. This CDR3 is built from 15 residues. In germline, CDR1 is MNHEY, CDR2 SVGAGI.

V and J are TRBV30 and TRBJ1-5; 8 bases fit TRBD1. There are 15 residues in the CDR3. Germline V lookup: CDR1 GTSNPN, CDR2 SVGIG (reference sequence). Losses at the gene ends were 2 bases for V and 3 bases for J; bases not matched to a gene: 6. The CDR3 is CAWSQGAASNQPQHF. The CDR3, as DNA: TGTGCCTGGAGTCAGGGGGCCGCCTCCAATCAGCCCCAGCATTTT.

The rearrangement joins TRBV6-1 to TRBJ1-6; D is unresolved. V was shortened by 1 base and J by 6 bases, with 16 bases between the two germline ends. The CDR3 is made up of 17 amino acids. Germline-derived CDR1 and CDR2 are MNHNS and SASEGT. For the CDR3, the DNA is TGTGCCAGCAGTGAAGGGGTCCTACCGCGCCCTAATTCACCCCTCCACTTT. This translates into CASSEGVLPRPNSPLHF.

The table lists this clone with a count of one. The rearrangement uses TRBV4-2 and TRBJ2-7; tentatively, D is TRBD2 (6 bases). CDR1 LGHNA and CDR2 YNFKEQ come from the germline V gene. The CDR3 has 15 residues. Trimming stripped 0 bases from V and 2 bases from J, with 11 bases between. The CDR3 sequence: CASSQDGRGPYEQYF. As DNA, the CDR3 is TGTGCCAGCAGCCAAGATGGGCGGGGCCCCTACGAGCAGTACTTC.

The chain recombines TRBV5-4 with TRBJ2-1; 7 nucleotides match TRBD2. J gave up 4 bases and V 0 bases, and 4 bases lay outside the gene matches. The CDR3 covers 15 residues. Germline CDR1 and CDR2: SGHNT and YYREEE (reference sequence). The CDR3 loop is CASSLVAGPYNEQFF. DNA of the CDR3: TGTGCCAGCAGCTTGGTAGCGGGCCCTTACAATGAGCAGTTCTTC.

The chain combines TRBV27 with TRBJ1-2; a possible D gene is TRBD1 (6 bases). CDR1 and CDR2 from the germline V gene are MNHEY and SMNVEV (reference sequence). The CDR3 is 14 residues long. The V gene lost 3 bases and the J gene lost 4 bases, with 12 bases spanning the gap. As DNA, the CDR3 is TGTGCCAGCAGTTTTACGGACAGAGTCTATGGCTACACCTTC. It encodes CASSFTDRVYGYTF.

This clone was seen a handful of times. The chain links TRBV6-2 or TRBV6-3 to TRBJ2-3; TRBD2 might be the D (5 bases). Germline CDR1 MNHEY, CDR2 SVGEGT. The CDR3 totals 17 residues. V gave up 6 bases and J gave up 2 bases, with 21 bases separating them. CDR3 amino acids: CASSPSFKAEYTDTQYF. In DNA, the CDR3 is TGTGCCAGCAGCCCTTCATTCAAAGCGGAGTACACAGATACGCAGTATTTT.

This clone was observed a few times. This CDR3 is CASSYPDLYGYTF. The CDR3 bases are TGTGCCAGCAGTTACCCGGACCTCTATGGCTACACCTTC. The chain uses TRBV6-6 and TRBJ1-2; D is ambiguous. Deletions cut 2 bases from V and 4 bases from J, with 8 bases between. This CDR3 spans 13 amino acids. Germline assignment: CDR1 MNHNY and CDR2 SVGAGI (reference sequence).

This clone was counted a single time. The rearrangement joins TRBV2 to TRBJ1-5, with D unclear. Trimming removed 4 bases from V and 0 bases from J, with 16 bases in between. The CDR3 contains 17 residues. Looked up from germline, CDR1 is SNHLY and CDR2 is FYNNEI. The CDR3 is CASSAQIGRLSNQPQHF. CDR3 sequence (DNA): TGTGCCAGCAGTGCTCAAATTGGACGGCTTAGCAATCAGCCCCAGCATTTT.

The rearrangement uses TRBV6-5 and TRBJ2-5; the match to TRBD1 covers 8 bases. Germline V gives CDR1 MNHEY, CDR2 SVGAGI. V shed 7 bases, J shed 4 bases, and the junction held 5 bases outside the gene matches. This CDR3 spans 13 amino acids. The CDR3 reads CASTGQGVETQYF. For the CDR3, the DNA is TGTGCCAGCACCGGACAGGGCGTAGAGACCCAGTACTTC.

The V gene is TRBV13, the J gene TRBJ2-4; D not certain. The V gene's germline CDR1 is PRHDT and CDR2 FYEKMQ (reference sequence). CDR3 length equals 12 residues. V was trimmed by 3 bases and J by 6 bases, leaving 6 bases between them. The CDR3 reads CASSFGRNIQYF. CDR3 bases: TGTGCCAGCAGCTTTGGTAGAAACATTCAGTACTTC.

The genes are TRBV7-2 and TRBJ1-1; TRBD1 might be the D (5 bases). Between the trimmed V and J ends, which lost 0 bases and 4 bases, there was a span of 9 bases. Per the germline V gene, CDR1 is SGHTA and CDR2 is FQGNSA. This CDR3 comprises 14 residues. Here the CDR3 DNA reads TGTGCCAGCAGCTTAGCCGGGGACCCCACTGAAGCTTTCTTT. This codes for CASSLAGDPTEAFF.

This clone was found once. This chain connects TRBV2 to TRBJ2-7, with 8 bases that match TRBD1. V lost 1 base and J lost 6; bases outside the gene matches: 5. Germline lookup yields CDR1 SNHLY and CDR2 FYNNEI. The CDR3 has 14 residues. The CDR3 sequence is CASSEDRTGFEQYF. CDR3 bases: TGTGCCAGCAGTGAAGACCGGACAGGGTTCGAGCAGTACTTC.

The chain joins TRBV2 to TRBJ1-1, with 9 bases matching TRBD1. Looked up from germline, CDR1 is SNHLY and CDR2 is FYNNEI. The CDR3 length is 15 residues. J gave up 1 base and V 7 bases, and 7 bases lay outside the gene matches. The CDR3 is CASKKDRGGNTEAFF. In nucleotides, the CDR3 is TGTGCCAGCAAGAAGGACAGGGGAGGGAACACTGAAGCTTTCTTT. Filled out from reference TRBV2 and TRBJ1-1, the complete variable domain reads EPEVTQTPSHQVTQMGQEVILRCVPISNHLYFYWYRQILGQKVEFLVSFYNNEISEKSEIFDDQFSVERPDGSNFTLKIRSTKLEDSAMYFCASKKDRGGNTEAFFGQGTRLTVV.

This chain joins TRBV6-5 and TRBJ2-1; maybe TRBD2 (6 bases). The germline V gene has CDR1 MNHEY and CDR2 SVGAGI. V dropped 2 bases and J dropped 7 bases, with 15 bases sitting between them. CDR3 length: 15 amino acids. In DNA form, the CDR3 reads TGTGCCAGCAGTTACGGAGGCCTCCGGGGGAATGAGCAGTTCTTC. Translation: CASSYGGLRGNEQFF.

V usage is TRBV20-1 and J usage is TRBJ1-2; 7 bases line up with TRBD1. The CDR3 consists of 14 residues. V was clipped by 3 bases and J by 4 bases; unmatched bases: 8. In germline, CDR1 is DFQATT, CDR2 SNEGSKA (reference sequence). Here the CDR3 reads CSASGQGEGYGYTF. Written as DNA, the CDR3 is TGCAGTGCTAGTGGTCAGGGGGAGGGCTATGGCTACACCTTC.

The J gene is TRBJ2-1, the V gene TRBV28, with TRBD2 matching 15 bases. After removal of 2 bases from V and 0 bases from J, the junction contained 5 bases not matched to a gene. CDR3 size: 19 residues. The V gene's germline CDR1 is MDHEN and CDR2 SYDVKM. CDR3 sequence: CASSLRGLAGGSSYNEQFF. The DNA of the CDR3 is TGTGCCAGCAGTTTAAGGGGACTAGCGGGGGGTAGCTCCTACAATGAGCAGTTCTTC.